Shown below are 27 T cell receptor beta chains from a single sample sequenced in a study of blood T cell repertoires in COVID-19. Assay: immunoSEQ multiplex PCR; the TCRdb copy retains only in-frame clones and omits some. The sample lists around 180,000 clones, roughly four fifths occurring once. Sequencing was done on a sample of peripheral blood. These receptors were collected from a woman aged 80 or older with COVID-19, enrolled during active disease.

This clone was observed a single time. The chain couples TRBV4-3 to TRBJ2-1; 13 positions agree with TRBD2. CDR1 and CDR2 (germline): LGHNA, YSLEER. CDR3 length: 17 amino acids. J gave up 7 bases and V 0 bases, and 6 bases lay outside the gene matches. In DNA form, the CDR3 reads TGCGCCAGCAGCCAAGAGACACTAGCGGGGGGGCGAAATGAGCAGTTCTTC. Amino acid sequence: CASSQETLAGGRNEQFF.

This clone has a handful of counts. The V and J genes are TRBV30 and TRBJ1-1, with D tentatively TRBD1 (5 bases). CDR1 and CDR2 (germline): GTSNPN, SVGIG (reference sequence). The germline V and J ends were trimmed by 0 bases and 5 bases, with 10 bases remaining between them. This CDR3 is built from 13 residues. CDR3 loop: CAWSVPGMTEAFF. The CDR3, as DNA: TGTGCCTGGAGTGTACCAGGGATGACTGAAGCTTTCTTT.

The V and J genes are TRBV5-1 and TRBJ2-6; a possible D gene is TRBD1 (5 bases). This CDR3 spans 17 amino acids. Trimming took 1 base from V and 1 from J, leaving 12 bases between them. The V gene's germline CDR1 is SGHRS and CDR2 YFSETQ. This chain's CDR3 is CASSLSSQASGANVLTF. CDR3 DNA sequence: TGCGCCAGCAGCTTGTCTTCACAGGCATCTGGGGCCAACGTCCTGACTTTC.

This clone was seen only a few times. The V and J genes are TRBV7-2 and TRBJ2-2; perhaps TRBD1 as D (5 bases). The length of the CDR3 is 16 residues. From germline, CDR1 is SGHTA and CDR2 FQGNSA. The germline V and J ends were trimmed by 2 bases and 2 bases, with 12 bases remaining between them. CDR3 nucleotides: TGTGCCAGCAGCTTAAATCCAGGACAAAACACCGGGGAGCTGTTTTTT. Translation gives CASSLNPGQNTGELFF. The whole variable domain, filled in from reference TRBV7-2 and TRBJ2-2, reads GAGVSQSPSNKVTEKGKDVELRCDPISGHTALYWYRQSLGQGLEFLIYFQGNSAPDKSGLPSDRFSAERTGGSVSTLTIQRTQQEDSAVYLCASSLNPGQNTGELFFGEGSRLTVL.

This clone was detected a few times. This chain links TRBV20-1 with TRBJ1-3; D is ambiguous. The germline V gene encodes CDR1 DFQATT and CDR2 SNEGSKA (reference sequence). The CDR3 totals 11 residues. With 7 bases removed from V and 8 bases from J, the gap between germline ends came to 12 bases. CDR3 amino acids: CSGPDGHTIYF. In DNA form, the CDR3 reads TGCAGTGGCCCCGATGGGCACACCATATATTTT.

This chain joins TRBV10-3 and TRBJ1-2, with 11 bases matching TRBD1. CDR3 length: 13 residues. Germline V gene data show CDR1 as ENHRY and CDR2 as SYGVKD. After removal of 4 bases from V and 5 bases from J, the junction contained 0 bases not matched to a gene. This CDR3 reads CAISGDRGYGYTF. For the CDR3, the DNA is TGTGCCATCAGTGGGGACAGGGGGTATGGCTACACCTTC.

The V and J genes are TRBV3-1 (or the pseudogene TRBV3-2) and TRBJ2-2; 11 bases fit TRBD1. This CDR3 is built from 14 residues. V lost 4 bases and J lost 6; bases outside the gene matches: 1. Germline V CDR1 and CDR2: LGHDT, YNNKEL (reference sequence). In DNA form, the CDR3 reads TGTGCCAGCAGCCGGACAGGGGGCCCCGGGGAGCTGTTTTTT. Protein product: CASSRTGGPGELFF.

The rearrangement uses TRBV11-2 and TRBJ1-1; D is unresolved. Trimming shortened V by 4 bases and J by 1 base, and 16 bases separated the two germline ends. Germline V gives CDR1 SGHAT, CDR2 FQNNGV. The CDR3 spans 16 residues. The CDR3: CASSSLRGSGNTEAFF. The CDR3 DNA sequence: TGTGCCAGCAGCTCCCTGCGGGGTAGTGGGAACACTGAAGCTTTCTTT.

The V and J genes are TRBV15 and TRBJ1-1; 7 bases align to TRBD1. Germline loops: CDR1 LNHNV, CDR2 YYDKDF (reference sequence). The ends lost 4 bases at V and 1 base at J; junction bases unmatched: 3. The CDR3 extends over 14 amino acids. CDR3: CATSTYRGNTEAFF. The CDR3 nucleotides read TGTGCCACCAGCACCTACAGGGGGAACACTGAAGCTTTCTTT.

The chain links TRBV5-1 to TRBJ2-5, with TRBD1 matching 9 bases. The V segment lost 1 base and the J segment 1 base; nucleotides outside the gene matches: 5. This CDR3 has 16 amino acids. From germline, CDR1 is SGHRS and CDR2 YFSETQ. The CDR3, as DNA: TGCGCCAGCAGCTTGACCGGGACAGGGACCCAAGAGACCCAGTACTTC. Translating it yields CASSLTGTGTQETQYF. Full variable domain (rest looked up from reference TRBV5-1 and TRBJ2-5): KAGVTQTPRYLIKTRGQQVTLSCSPISGHRSVSWYQQTPGQGLQFLFEYFSETQRNKGNFPGRFSGRQFSNSRSEMNVSTLELGDSALYLCASSLTGTGTQETQYFGPGTRLLVL.

The chain is built from TRBV18 and TRBJ2-6, with D tentatively TRBD1 (5 bases). Trimming stripped 9 bases from V and 0 bases from J, with 12 bases between. Germline V gene data show CDR1 as KGHSH and CDR2 as LQKENI. This CDR3 has 15 amino acids. The CDR3 reads CASRLGASGANVLTF. The DNA of the CDR3 is TGTGCCAGTCGGTTAGGGGCCTCTGGGGCCAACGTCCTGACTTTC.

V gene TRBV4-1 combines with J gene TRBJ2-5, with a weak D call TRBD1 (6 bases). In germline, CDR1 is MGHRA, CDR2 YSYEKL. The CDR3 extends over 15 amino acids. Trimming removed 4 bases at V and 1 base at J, with 13 bases between. The DNA of the CDR3 is TGCGCCAGCAGCCTACTACAGGGTACCCAAGAGACCCAGTACTTC. Encoded protein: CASSLLQGTQETQYF.

CDR3 sequence (DNA): TGTGCCACCGTACTAGCGGGAGGCGGTGGCACAGATACGCAGTATTTT. Its protein product is CATVLAGGGGTDTQYF. The chain is built from TRBV2 and TRBJ2-3; 12 nucleotides match TRBD2. With V trimmed by 10 bases and J by 1 base, 9 bases remained unmatched. The CDR3 sequence is 16 residues long. The germline CDR1 and CDR2 sequences are SNHLY and FYNNEI. The full variable domain, its missing parts supplied by reference TRBV2 and TRBJ2-3, is EPEVTQTPSHQVTQMGQEVILRCVPISNHLYFYWYRQILGQKVEFLVSFYNNEISEKSEIFDDQFSVERPDGSNFTLKIRSTKLEDSAMYFCATVLAGGGGTDTQYFGPGTRLTVL.

The chain links TRBV7-3 to TRBJ2-5, with D maybe TRBD2 (6 bases). The CDR3 is 15 residues long. With 1 base removed from V and 0 bases from J, the gap between germline ends came to 9 bases. Germline CDR1 and CDR2: SGHTA and FQGTGA. CDR3 bases: TGTGCCAGCAGCTTAAACGGGGGAAACCAAGAGACCCAGTACTTC. The encoded protein is CASSLNGGNQETQYF. Full variable domain (missing parts from reference TRBV7-3 and TRBJ2-5): GAGVSQTPSNKVTEKGKYVELRCDPISGHTALYWYRQSLGQGPEFLIYFQGTGAADDSGLPNDRFFAVRPEGSVSTLKIQRTERGDSAVYLCASSLNGGNQETQYFGPGTRLLVL.

This sequence joins TRBV5-1 and TRBJ1-6, with TRBD1 matching over 8 bases. With 0 bases clipped from V and 10 bases from J, the junction kept 9 bases outside the gene matches. The germline CDR1 and CDR2 sequences are SGHRS and YFSETQ. CDR3 length: 16 residues. Here the CDR3 DNA reads TGCGCCAGCAGCTTGGCCCTGACAGGGGATCGATCACCCCTCCACTTT. This codes for CASSLALTGDRSPLHF. The complete variable domain, with remaining parts taken from reference TRBV5-1 and TRBJ1-6, reads KAGVTQTPRYLIKTRGQQVTLSCSPISGHRSVSWYQQTPGQGLQFLFEYFSETQRNKGNFPGRFSGRQFSNSRSEMNVSTLELGDSALYLCASSLALTGDRSPLHFGNGTRLTVT.

This clone was counted many times. The CDR3: CASSPPPGAGARHGELFF. CDR3 sequence (DNA): TGTGCCAGCTCACCACCGCCAGGCGCGGGGGCCCGCCACGGGGAGCTGTTTTTT. The chain combines TRBV18 with TRBJ2-2; TRBD2 might be the D (7 bases). Per germline, CDR1 KGHSH and CDR2 LQKENI. The CDR3 is 18 residues long. Trimming took 0 bases from V and 7 from J, leaving 21 bases between them.

This sequence joins TRBV6-5 and TRBJ1-5; TRBD1 agrees at 8 bases. This CDR3 is 15 amino acids long. Unmatched junction bases numbered 9, after V lost 10 bases and J lost 1 base. Looked up from germline, CDR1 is MNHEY and CDR2 is SVGAGI. The chain's CDR3 is CATPGGLESNQPQHF. Written as DNA, the CDR3 is TGTGCCACTCCAGGGGGCCTTGAGAGCAATCAGCCCCAGCATTTT.

The CDR3 spells CASSLALGRDYGYTF. The CDR3 bases are TGTGCCAGCAGCTTAGCGCTTGGCAGGGATTATGGCTACACCTTC. The gene calls are TRBV7-6 and TRBJ1-2; possible D gene TRBD1, 5 bases. CDR3 length equals 15 residues. The germline V and J ends were trimmed by 0 bases and 5 bases, with 13 bases remaining between them. Germline CDR1 reads SGHVS; CDR2 reads FNYEAQ.

This rearrangement joins TRBV11-3 to TRBJ1-1; D is undetermined. CDR3 length equals 11 residues. The V gene's germline CDR1 is SGHNT and CDR2 YENEEA. V lost 3 bases and J lost 4, with 3 bases in between. CDR3 sequence reads: CASSLATEAFF. The CDR3 DNA reads TGTGCCAGCAGCTTGGCCACTGAAGCTTTCTTT.

This chain links TRBV9 with TRBJ1-5; TRBD1 is a possible D gene (5 bases). V dropped 2 bases and J dropped 3 bases, with 12 bases sitting between them. The CDR3 has 15 residues. CDR1 SGDLS and CDR2 YYNGEE come from the germline V gene. CDR3 residues: CASSVGANNNQPQHF. The CDR3 DNA follows: TGTGCCAGCAGCGTTGGGGCCAACAACAATCAGCCCCAGCATTTT. The full variable domain, rest sourced from reference TRBV9 and TRBJ1-5, is DSGVTQTPKHLITATGQRVTLRCSPRSGDLSVYWYQQSLDQGLQFLIQYYNGEERAKGNILERFSAQQFPDLHSELNLSSLELGDSALYFCASSVGANNNQPQHFGDGTRLSIL.

The rearrangement links TRBV7-9 to TRBJ2-3; TRBD1 aligns across 8 bases. CDR3 length: 16 amino acids. Per the germline V gene, CDR1 is SEHNR and CDR2 is FQNEAQ (reference sequence). Unmatched junction bases numbered 9, after V lost 4 bases and J lost 3 bases. In DNA, the CDR3 is TGTGCCAGCAGCTCCCTTGACAGGGGCCAGACAGATACGCAGTATTTT. Encoded protein: CASSSLDRGQTDTQYF.

This rearrangement joins TRBV5-3 to TRBJ2-5, with D possibly TRBD1 on 6 matching bases. TRBV5-3 is an ORF, and what it does is uncertain. CDR3 size: 15 residues. Trimming took 0 bases from V and 1 from J, leaving 10 bases between them. In nucleotides, the CDR3 is TGTGCCAGAAGCTTGGACAGGGCGCCCCAAGAGACCCAGTACTTC. Translating it yields CARSLDRAPQETQYF.

There are a few counts of this clone. This chain links TRBV20-1 with TRBJ1-2; no clear D. From germline, CDR1 is DFQATT and CDR2 SNEGSKA (reference sequence). CDR3 length equals 14 residues. Trimming took 3 bases from V and 8 from J, leaving 19 bases between them. CDR3 sequence: CSASSRETNSGYTF. In DNA, the CDR3 is TGCAGTGCTAGTTCCCGAGAGACTAACTCGGGCTACACCTTC.

This chain links TRBV7-8 with TRBJ1-4; 10 bases are shared with TRBD1. CDR3 length: 14 amino acids. The germline V gene has CDR1 SGHVS and CDR2 FQNEAQ. The ends lost 4 bases at V and 7 bases at J; junction bases unmatched: 3. This CDR3 reads CASSSGTGVEKLFF. In nucleotides, the CDR3 is TGTGCCAGCAGCTCCGGGACAGGGGTTGAAAAACTGTTTTTT.

This chain uses TRBV7-2 with TRBJ1-2; D possibly corresponds to TRBD1 (5 bases). This CDR3 is built from 16 residues. V shed 4 bases and J shed 3 bases, with 18 bases lying between them. Germline CDR1 reads SGHTA; CDR2 reads FQGNSA. The chain's CDR3 is CASSSSGAGIYYGYTF. Written as DNA, the CDR3 is TGTGCCAGCAGCTCGTCTGGGGCAGGAATATACTATGGCTACACCTTC.

The chain joins TRBV2 to TRBJ2-7; TRBD1 aligns across 7 bases. The V gene end was trimmed by 6 bases and the J gene end by 3 bases; junction bases not matched to a gene: 5. The CDR3 runs 13 residues. CDR1 and CDR2 (germline): SNHLY, FYNNEI. The CDR3 loop is CASRTRQGYEQYF. The DNA for the CDR3 is TGTGCCAGCAGAACAAGACAGGGCTACGAGCAGTACTTC.

This chain links TRBV21-1 with TRBJ1-4; the table assigns TRBD1, which was not confirmed against the DNA. TRBV21-1 has pseudogene status. CDR3 length equals 19 residues. The CDR3 DNA is TGTGCCAGCAGCAAAGCGAAAGGGGTGAGAACTTACCCTTTTGAAAAACTGTTTTTT. Protein product: CASSKAKGVRTYPFEKLFF.